This T cell receptor beta chain stems from a study of T cells in narcolepsy. Libraries were prepared by immunoSEQ multiplex PCR; TCRdb keeps only in-frame clonotypes and omits some of them. The sample includes roughly 20,000 clones, less than 90% of them seen just once. In germline, CDR1 is SGDLS, CDR2 YYNGEE. This CDR3 contains 15 residues. Deletions cut 3 bases from V and 0 bases from J, with 10 bases between. This receptor was identified in a human donor in good health. V gene TRBV9 combines with J gene TRBJ2-1; D remains unclear. Sample: memory (CD45RA-) CD4+ T cells from blood. CDR3 loop: CASSDRPSSYNEQFF. The DNA of the CDR3 is TGTGCCAGCAGCGACCGCCCTAGCTCCTACAATGAGCAGTTCTTC.